Presented here are 13 T cell receptor beta chains from one specimen sequenced in a study of blood T cells in healthy people across ages. Sample-barcoded 5' priming and a J-beta primer mix drove a second PCR of 7 to 11 cycles. TCRdb recomputed calls from the 5' RACE reads with MiXCR, one row per CDR3 protein. The profile shows about 1.8 million distinct CDR3 sequences, roughly 52% of them singletons. The sample was blood. The receptors derive from a woman aged 40 to 50 in good health.

This clonotype was seen a handful of times. This chain links TRBV11-2 with TRBJ1-2, with TRBD1 as a possible D gene (5 bases). The ends were cut back, 8 bases at V and 4 bases at J, with 14 bases in the middle. This CDR3 has 13 residues. Germline CDR1 and CDR2: SGHAT and FQNNGV. The CDR3 nucleotides read TGTGCCAGCGCCTCAGAAGGGGTCTATGGCTACACCTTC. Its protein is CASASEGVYGYTF. The full variable domain, rest sourced from reference TRBV11-2 and TRBJ1-2, is EAGVAQSPRYKIIEKRQSVAFWCNPISGHATLYWYQQILGQGPKLLIQFQNNGVVDDSQLPKDRFSAERLKGVDSTLKIQPAKLEDSAVYLCASASEGVYGYTFGSGTRLTVV.

J is TRBJ2-5 and V is TRBV24-1; 9 positions agree with TRBD1. The CDR3 spans 18 residues. V lost 2 bases and J lost 3; bases outside the gene matches: 12. Per the germline V gene, CDR1 is KGHDR and CDR2 is SFDVKD. CDR3 nucleotides: TGTGCCACCAGTGATTCCGTCCCGGGACAGGGACCGAAAGAGACCCAGTACTTC. It codes for CATSDSVPGQGPKETQYF.

In its sample, this clonotype was seen many times. The rearrangement links TRBV7-9 to TRBJ2-5; 7 bases are a match to TRBD1. J gave up 2 bases and V 9 bases, and 6 bases lay outside the gene matches. Germline CDR1 reads SEHNR; CDR2 reads FQNEAQ (reference sequence). This CDR3 contains 13 residues. The CDR3: CASTRDSQETQYF. The CDR3 DNA is TGTGCCAGTACCCGGGACAGTCAAGAGACCCAGTACTTC.

V usage is TRBV29-1 and J usage is TRBJ2-7; D remains ambiguous. Per the germline V gene, CDR1 is SQVTM and CDR2 is ANQGSEA. The CDR3 sequence is 11 residues long. With 4 bases removed from V and 3 bases from J, the gap between germline ends came to 7 bases. CDR3 protein: CSVGDRYEQYF. The CDR3 bases are TGCAGCGTTGGCGACCGCTACGAGCAGTACTTC.

The rearrangement links TRBV24-1 to TRBJ2-5; 7 bases map to TRBD1. The trim removed 1 base at V and 5 bases at J, leaving 9 bases unmatched. The germline gives CDR1 KGHDR, CDR2 SFDVKD. This CDR3 contains 16 residues. The CDR3 spells CATSDFGLTGLETQYF. The DNA of the CDR3 is TGTGCCACCAGTGATTTTGGGCTGACAGGGCTGGAGACCCAGTACTTC.

V usage is TRBV2 and J usage is TRBJ2-5; no clear D gene. V lost 8 bases and J 3 bases, leaving 7 bases between the germline ends. In germline, CDR1 is SNHLY, CDR2 FYNNEI. The CDR3 spans 11 residues. Written as DNA, the CDR3 is TGTGCCAGCCCCAAAGAAGAGACCCAGTACTTC. This sequence encodes CASPKEETQYF.

The rearrangement links TRBV4-2 to TRBJ1-2; weak D call: TRBD1 (6 bases). CDR1 is LGHNA and CDR2 is YNFKEQ in the germline V gene. The CDR3 length is 14 residues. V was clipped by 0 bases and J by 8 bases, with 13 bases between them. The CDR3 DNA sequence: TGTGCCAGCAGCCAAGATTGGGGGGCAGAGGGCTACACCTTC. It codes for CASSQDWGAEGYTF.

The rearrangement uses TRBV6-5 and TRBJ1-6, with D maybe TRBD1 (5 bases). With 6 bases removed from V and 9 bases from J, the gap between germline ends came to 18 bases. This CDR3 contains 15 residues. The germline V gene has CDR1 MNHEY and CDR2 SVGAGI. In DNA, the CDR3 is TGTGCCAGCAGGTCAGATCAGGGAGTGGGTTCACCCCTCCACTTT. Its protein product is CASRSDQGVGSPLHF.

In its sample, this clonotype was seen once. The V and J genes are TRBV20-1 and TRBJ1-6; the D gene is possibly TRBD1 (5 bases). The CDR3 spans 17 residues. V lost 0 bases and J 0 bases, leaving 12 bases between the germline ends. Germline CDR1 and CDR2: DFQATT and SNEGSKA (reference sequence). CDR3 sequence: CSARDMDKSSYNSPLHF. The DNA of the CDR3 is TGCAGTGCTAGAGATATGGACAAGAGCTCCTATAATTCACCCCTCCACTTT.

This clonotype occurred a few times. This chain joins TRBV6-1 and TRBJ2-5; 11 bases are a match to TRBD2. The end of the DNA is better explained by TRBJ2-7, so the J call may be wrong. The CDR3 is 15 amino acids. Germline V gene sequence: CDR1 MNHNS, CDR2 SASEGT. In DNA, the CDR3 is TGTGCCAGCTGTTCGCTAGCGGGGGGATGTTACGAGCAGTACTTC. Translation gives CASCSLAGGCYEQYF.

The chain carries TRBV27 and TRBJ2-5, with 10 bases lining up with TRBD1. This CDR3 region has 15 residues. Germline trimming cut 5 bases from V and 4 bases from J; bases unmatched to any gene: 7. In germline, CDR1 is MNHEY, CDR2 SMNVEV (reference sequence). CDR3 in amino acids: CASSRARDRGETQYF. CDR3 in DNA: TGTGCCAGCAGTCGTGCCCGGGACAGGGGAGAGACCCAGTACTTC.

The chain links TRBV11-2 to TRBJ2-3; perhaps TRBD2 as D (6 bases). The germline V and J ends were trimmed by 1 base and 2 bases, with 16 bases remaining between them. The CDR3 is 17 amino acids. In germline, CDR1 is SGHAT, CDR2 FQNNGV. CDR3 sequence (DNA): TGTGCCAGCAGCTTAGTCTGGGGGGACCGGTTCACAGATACGCAGTATTTT. Protein product: CASSLVWGDRFTDTQYF. The full variable domain, rest sourced from reference TRBV11-2 and TRBJ2-3, is EAGVAQSPRYKIIEKRQSVAFWCNPISGHATLYWYQQILGQGPKLLIQFQNNGVVDDSQLPKDRFSAERLKGVDSTLKIQPAKLEDSAVYLCASSLVWGDRFTDTQYFGPGTRLTVL.

The CDR3 nucleotides read TGCAGTGCTTTTGGACCCAACTATGGCTACACCTTC. It is translated as CSAFGPNYGYTF. The J gene is TRBJ1-2, the V gene TRBV20-1; D gene ambiguous. Trimming stripped 5 bases from V and 2 bases from J, with 9 bases between. CDR1 and CDR2 (germline): DFQATT, SNEGSKA (reference sequence). The CDR3 totals 12 residues.